Each of the 26 T cell receptor beta chains below was sequenced from the same sample in a study of blood T cell repertoires in COVID-19 (dated by TCRdb to 2020 to 2021). Libraries were made using the immunoSEQ multiplex PCR assay. TCRdb took this table from immuneACCESS and kept in-frame rearrangements with V and J called. Such tables lack part of the clones; where checked against another copy, unresolved V genes explain under half of the gap, and the rest is unexplained. This sample gives a few hundred thousand clones in total; approximately 86% of them show up just once. The ten most abundant clones make up over 4% of the sample. Material: peripheral blood. These receptors were obtained from a woman between 55 and 75 years old with COVID-19, enrolled during active disease.

The chain employs TRBV28 and TRBJ2-1; 8 bases are shared with TRBD2. The CDR3 totals 16 residues. Germline CDR1 and CDR2: MDHEN and SYDVKM. Trimming at V came to 5 bases and at J to 0 bases, leaving 6 bases not matched to a gene. The CDR3 loop reads CASSRFTSGSYNEQFF. In DNA form, the CDR3 reads TGTGCCAGCAGTCGCTTTACTAGCGGCTCCTACAATGAGCAGTTCTTC.

This clone occurred once. The rearrangement links TRBV5-1 to TRBJ2-5; 10 bases match TRBD2. This CDR3 spans 14 amino acids. CDR1 is SGHRS and CDR2 is YFSETQ in the germline V gene. Unmatched junction bases numbered 6, after V lost 5 bases and J lost 5 bases. The CDR3 protein is CASSPQLAGETQYF. The CDR3 DNA reads as TGCGCCAGCAGTCCCCAACTAGCGGGGGAGACCCAGTACTTC.

The chain uses TRBV28 and TRBJ2-4; D is undetermined. Germline lookup yields CDR1 MDHEN and CDR2 SYDVKM. The CDR3 sequence is 16 residues long. Deletions cut 10 bases from V and 0 bases from J, with 19 bases between. The CDR3 protein is CATDSKPFLAKNIQYF. CDR3 bases: TGTGCCACCGACTCAAAGCCTTTTTTAGCCAAAAACATTCAGTACTTC.

This clone was seen only a few times. The chain employs TRBV27 and TRBJ1-3; D uncertain. Per the germline V gene, CDR1 is MNHEY and CDR2 is SMNVEV (reference sequence). Trimming took 3 bases from V and 3 from J, leaving 6 bases between them. CDR3 length: 13 amino acids. The CDR3 loop is CASSFNGGNTIYF. The CDR3, as DNA: TGTGCCAGCAGTTTCAACGGTGGAAACACCATATATTTT.

The V gene is TRBV28, the J gene TRBJ2-2, with 7 bases identical to TRBD1. J was trimmed by 2 bases and V by 6 bases; bases with no gene match: 3. Germline lookup yields CDR1 MDHEN and CDR2 SYDVKM. The length of the CDR3 is 14 residues. The CDR3 DNA sequence: TGTGCCAGCAGGTGGGACAGCAACACCGGGGAGCTGTTTTTT. This encodes CASRWDSNTGELFF.

V and J are TRBV5-5 and TRBJ2-2; D is unclear. Germline V gene data show CDR1 as SGHKS and CDR2 as YYEKEE (reference sequence). CDR3 length equals 12 residues. Trimming cost V 4 bases and J 3 bases, with 4 bases left between them. The CDR3: CASSLYTGELFF. The CDR3 DNA reads TGTGCCAGCAGCCTATACACCGGGGAGCTGTTTTTT.

In this sample, this clone turned up a few times. The V gene is TRBV11-2, the J gene TRBJ2-7; D remains unclear. V lost 3 bases, J lost 0 bases, and 15 bases lay in between. This CDR3 is 16 amino acids long. Germline CDR1 and CDR2: SGHAT and FQNNGV. The DNA for the CDR3 is TGTGCCAGCAGCTTTGGTAGTGCAGGATACTCCTACGAGCAGTACTTC. Encoded protein: CASSFGSAGYSYEQYF. Full variable domain (missing parts from reference TRBV11-2 and TRBJ2-7): EAGVAQSPRYKIIEKRQSVAFWCNPISGHATLYWYQQILGQGPKLLIQFQNNGVVDDSQLPKDRFSAERLKGVDSTLKIQPAKLEDSAVYLCASSFGSAGYSYEQYFGPGTRLTVT.

This clone was seen once. This chain joins TRBV11-3 and TRBJ2-2; D perhaps matches TRBD1 (5 bases). The CDR3 is 13 residues long. V was trimmed by 8 bases and J by 3 bases, leaving 10 bases between them. The germline CDR1 and CDR2 sequences are SGHNT and YENEEA. The CDR3 loop is CASSAGYTGELFF. The CDR3 DNA follows: TGTGCCAGCTCGGCAGGGTACACCGGGGAGCTGTTTTTT.

The chain couples TRBV5-1 to TRBJ1-1, with a tentative D call TRBD1 (6 bases). Per the germline V gene, CDR1 is SGHRS and CDR2 is YFSETQ. The germline V and J ends were trimmed by 0 bases and 8 bases, with 14 bases remaining between them. The CDR3 spans 14 residues. The DNA for the CDR3 is TGCGCCAGCAGCTTGGGACAGGTGGTTGAGGAAGCTTTCTTT. Encoded protein: CASSLGQVVEEAFF.

The rearrangement joins TRBV4-1 to TRBJ1-6; 9 positions match TRBD1. With V trimmed by 0 bases and J by 9 bases, 12 bases remained unmatched. Germline V gives CDR1 MGHRA, CDR2 YSYEKL. The CDR3 runs to 18 residues. CDR3 bases: TGCGCCAGCAGCCAAGACTACGACAGGGGGTACGGTAGTTCACCCCTCCACTTT. Its protein product is CASSQDYDRGYGSSPLHF.

To note about this clone: The sample has other DNA sequences that encode this CDR3 too. The V gene is TRBV20-1, the J gene TRBJ2-1; D remains unclear. The V and J ends lost 3 bases and 4 bases respectively, with 4 bases between them. The CDR3 contains 11 residues. The V gene's germline CDR1 is DFQATT and CDR2 SNEGSKA (reference sequence). CDR3 bases: TGCAGTGCTAGTCGGTACAATGAGCAGTTCTTC. It yields the protein CSASRYNEQFF.

This chain connects TRBV29-1 to TRBJ1-5, with 8 nucleotides matching TRBD1. The trim removed 7 bases at V and 0 bases at J, leaving 11 bases unmatched. Germline V CDR1 and CDR2: SQVTM, ANQGSEA. This CDR3 has 16 residues. CDR3 amino acids: CSAKLGTGYSNQPQHF. The CDR3 DNA follows: TGCAGCGCCAAACTGGGGACAGGCTATAGCAATCAGCCCCAGCATTTT.

V and J are TRBV28 and TRBJ2-7; 7 bases map to TRBD1. With V trimmed by 3 bases and J by 0 bases, 14 bases remained unmatched. This CDR3 is built from 18 residues. Germline values: CDR1 MDHEN, CDR2 SYDVKM. The CDR3 coding sequence is TGTGCCAGCAGTTTGCCCAACTTTAAGACAGGGAGCTCCTACGAGCAGTACTTC. It specifies CASSLPNFKTGSSYEQYF.

This clone has a single count. V is TRBV10-1 and J is TRBJ2-3; TRBD1 might be the D (6 bases). The CDR3 totals 14 residues. Trimming took off 3 bases at V and 3 bases at J, with 10 bases between the two ends. Germline-derived CDR1 and CDR2 are WNHNN and SYGVQD (reference sequence). The CDR3 sequence: CASSDRGETDTQYF. The DNA for the CDR3 is TGCGCCAGCAGTGACAGGGGTGAGACAGATACGCAGTATTTT.

The chain uses TRBV4-1 and TRBJ2-2; 8 positions match TRBD1. The CDR3 runs to 18 residues. Germline CDR1 and CDR2: MGHRA and YSYEKL. V lost 0 bases and J lost 0; bases outside the gene matches: 6. This CDR3 reads CASSQEGQAKSNTGELFF. CDR3 bases: TGCGCCAGCAGCCAAGAGGGACAGGCCAAATCGAACACCGGGGAGCTGTTTTTT.

The chain combines TRBV5-4 with TRBJ2-1; 10 bases are a match to TRBD2. Per germline, CDR1 SGHNT and CDR2 YYREEE (reference sequence). The CDR3 covers 16 residues. V shed 0 bases, J shed 6 bases, and the junction held 6 bases outside the gene matches. In DNA form, the CDR3 reads TGTGCCAGCAGCTTGGCCAGCGGGAGGGCCACCAATGAGCAGTTCTTC. Translating gives CASSLASGRATNEQFF.

This rearrangement joins TRBV9 to TRBJ1-2, with D hard to call. V gave up 2 bases and J gave up 0 bases, with 11 bases separating them. CDR1 is SGDLS and CDR2 is YYNGEE in the germline V gene. This CDR3 region has 15 residues. Here the CDR3 reads CASSVADSANYGYTF. The CDR3 nucleotides read TGTGCCAGCAGCGTTGCAGATTCAGCTAACTATGGCTACACCTTC.

The J gene is TRBJ2-1, the V gene TRBV28, with TRBD1 matching 7 bases. In germline, CDR1 is MDHEN, CDR2 SYDVKM. Trimming removed 3 bases from V and 7 bases from J; junction bases left unmatched: 3. This CDR3 has 13 amino acids. The CDR3 protein is CASSLTGKNEQFF. The CDR3 nucleotides read TGTGCCAGCAGTTTGACAGGGAAGAATGAGCAGTTCTTC.

The rearrangement uses TRBV6-5 and TRBJ1-1, with 10 bases identical to TRBD1. The trim removed 5 bases at V and 5 bases at J, leaving 2 bases unmatched. This CDR3 contains 13 residues. Germline CDR1 reads MNHEY; CDR2 reads SVGAGI. DNA of the CDR3: TGTGCCAGCAGTCGGACAGGGGGTACTGAAGCTTTCTTT. Protein sequence: CASSRTGGTEAFF.

The chain combines TRBV6-2 or TRBV6-3 with TRBJ1-4, with 7 bases that match TRBD1. CDR1 is MNHEY and CDR2 is SVGEGT in the germline V gene. The CDR3 length is 14 residues. V lost 4 bases to trimming and J lost 8 bases; unmatched junction nucleotides: 7. The CDR3 reads CASSWGQGDEKLFF. The CDR3 DNA follows: TGTGCCAGCAGTTGGGGCCAGGGGGACGAAAAACTGTTTTTT.

In its sample, this clone was seen a few times. CDR3 loop: CASSQWRAGNTGELFF. CDR3 coding DNA: TGTGCCAGCAGCCAATGGCGAGCAGGGAACACCGGGGAGCTGTTTTTT. This chain joins TRBV7-3 and TRBJ2-2; no clear D gene. Deletions cut 5 bases from V and 1 base from J, with 14 bases between. CDR3 length: 16 residues. In germline, CDR1 is SGHTA, CDR2 FQGTGA.

This chain connects TRBV19 to TRBJ1-1; tentatively, D is TRBD1 (6 bases). Germline CDR1 is LNHDA and CDR2 is SQIVND (reference sequence). The CDR3 runs to 14 residues. The V end was cut by 10 bases, the J end by 0 bases, with 15 bases between. The CDR3 region has the DNA TGTGCCACCATCAGGGGACCTCTGAACACTGAAGCTTTCTTT. This gives the protein CATIRGPLNTEAFF.

V and J are TRBV6-5 and TRBJ1-3, with D uncertain. V was trimmed by 6 bases and J by 2 bases, leaving 8 bases between them. The germline V gene has CDR1 MNHEY and CDR2 SVGAGI. The CDR3 loop spans 13 amino acids. Here the CDR3 DNA reads TGTGCCAGCAGCGTAGAAGCTGGAAACACCATATATTTT. It specifies CASSVEAGNTIYF.

V gene TRBV24-1 combines with J gene TRBJ2-1; 7 bases align to TRBD2. The ends lost 5 bases at V and 2 bases at J; junction bases unmatched: 11. The CDR3 consists of 17 residues. Germline V gives CDR1 KGHDR, CDR2 SFDVKD. The CDR3 coding sequence is TGTGCCACCAGTGGAGGCCCGGGAGGCGGGGCCTACAATGAGCAGTTCTTC. It translates to CATSGGPGGGAYNEQFF.

DNA for the CDR3: TGCGCCAGCAGCCCGGGGACAGGCAATCAGCCCCAGCATTTT. Protein: CASSPGTGNQPQHF. The chain has TRBV5-1 and TRBJ1-5, with TRBD1 identical over 7 bases. This CDR3 region has 14 residues. From germline, CDR1 is SGHRS and CDR2 YFSETQ. The V and J ends lost 4 bases and 2 bases, in that order; junction bases with no gene match: 3.

The rearrangement joins TRBV28 to TRBJ2-7; 10 positions match TRBD2. The CDR3 is 16 amino acids. The germline gives CDR1 MDHEN, CDR2 SYDVKM. V lost 10 bases and J lost 3; bases outside the gene matches: 15. The CDR3 DNA reads TGTGCCACCTGGGCTAGCGGGAGATCCCGCTACTACGAGCAGTACTTC. The encoded protein is CATWASGRSRYYEQYF.